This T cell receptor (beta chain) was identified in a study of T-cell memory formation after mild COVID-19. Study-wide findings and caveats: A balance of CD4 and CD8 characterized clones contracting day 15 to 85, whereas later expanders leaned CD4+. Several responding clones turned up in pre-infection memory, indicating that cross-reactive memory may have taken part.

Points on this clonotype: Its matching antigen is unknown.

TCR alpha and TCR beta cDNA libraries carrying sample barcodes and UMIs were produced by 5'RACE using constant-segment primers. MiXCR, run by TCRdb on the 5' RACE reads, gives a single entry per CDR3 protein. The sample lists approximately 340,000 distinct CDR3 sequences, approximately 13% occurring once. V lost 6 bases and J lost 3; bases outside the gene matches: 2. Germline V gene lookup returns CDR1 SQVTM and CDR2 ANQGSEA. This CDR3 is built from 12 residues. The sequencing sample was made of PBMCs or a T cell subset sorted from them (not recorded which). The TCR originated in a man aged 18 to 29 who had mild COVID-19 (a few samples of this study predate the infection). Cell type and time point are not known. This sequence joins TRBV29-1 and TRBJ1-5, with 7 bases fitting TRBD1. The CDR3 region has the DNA TGCAGCGTGGGACAGACCAATCAGCCCCAGCATTTT. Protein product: CSVGQTNQPQHF. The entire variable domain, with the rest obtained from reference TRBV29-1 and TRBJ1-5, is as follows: SAVISQKPSRDICQRGTSLTIQCQVDSQVTMMFWYRQQPGQSLTLIATANQGSEATYESGFVIDKFPISRPNLTFSTLTVSNMSPEDSSIYLCSVGQTNQPQHFGDGTRLSIL.